Listed here is a single TCR beta chain. This CDR3 has 13 amino acids. V dropped 7 bases and J dropped 3 bases, with 12 bases sitting between them. Germline V gives CDR1 SNHLY, CDR2 FYNNEI. The sample comes from a study of blood T cell repertoires in COVID-19. Study information: From T cells, B-cell-depleted T cells, or PBMCs came the material, which was cDNA or gDNA.

Under the authors' procedure: Estimation of nucleated cell counts relied on the amplification of reference gene primers. Produced via immunoSEQ multiplex PCR; TCRdb's table is partial and in-frame only. That table supplies the V and J calls and clone size; D and trimming were determined from the DNA. The table includes around 69,000 clones, roughly 84% detected once. The sequenced sample was peripheral blood. The gene calls are TRBV2 and TRBJ1-1; TRBD1 might be the D (5 bases). The sequence was obtained from a man in his forties or fifties with active COVID-19. The DNA for the CDR3 is TGTGCCAGCACCCAGGGTGAAGACACTGAAGCTTTCTTT. Amino acids: CASTQGEDTEAFF.